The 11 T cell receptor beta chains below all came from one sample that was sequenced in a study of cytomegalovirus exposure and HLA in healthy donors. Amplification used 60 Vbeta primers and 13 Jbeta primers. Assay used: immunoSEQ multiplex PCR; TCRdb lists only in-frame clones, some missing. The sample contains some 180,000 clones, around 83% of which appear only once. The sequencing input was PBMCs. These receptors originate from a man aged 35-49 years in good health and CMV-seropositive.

The CDR3 spells CASSLGTSGREQYF. DNA of the CDR3: TGTGCCAGCAGCTTAGGGACTAGCGGGAGGGAGCAGTACTTC. The chain uses TRBV7-9 and TRBJ2-7; 14 bases line up with TRBD2. Germline lookup yields CDR1 SEHNR and CDR2 FQNEAQ (reference sequence). The CDR3 length is 14 residues. With 1 base clipped from V and 7 bases from J, the junction kept 0 bases outside the gene matches.

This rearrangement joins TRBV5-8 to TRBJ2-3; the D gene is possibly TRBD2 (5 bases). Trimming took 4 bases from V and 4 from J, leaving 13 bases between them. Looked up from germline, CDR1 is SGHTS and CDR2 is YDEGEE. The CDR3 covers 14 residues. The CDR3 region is CASSPGMRADTQYF. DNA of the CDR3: TGTGCCAGCAGCCCCGGGATGAGGGCAGATACGCAGTATTTT.

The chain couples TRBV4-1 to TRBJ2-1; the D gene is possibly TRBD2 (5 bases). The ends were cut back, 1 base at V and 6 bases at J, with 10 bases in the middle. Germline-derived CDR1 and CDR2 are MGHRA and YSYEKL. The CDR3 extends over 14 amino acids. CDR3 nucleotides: TGCGCCAGCAGCCAAGCAGGACTTCCCAATGAGCAGTTCTTC. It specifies CASSQAGLPNEQFF.

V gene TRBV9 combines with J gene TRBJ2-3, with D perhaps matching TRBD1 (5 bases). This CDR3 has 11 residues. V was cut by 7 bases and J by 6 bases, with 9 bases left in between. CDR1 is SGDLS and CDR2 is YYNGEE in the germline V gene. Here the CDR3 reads CASGAGDTQYF. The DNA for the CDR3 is TGTGCCAGCGGGGCAGGGGATACGCAGTATTTT. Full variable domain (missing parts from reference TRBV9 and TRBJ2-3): DSGVTQTPKHLITATGQRVTLRCSPRSGDLSVYWYQQSLDQGLQFLIQYYNGEERAKGNILERFSAQQFPDLHSELNLSSLELGDSALYFCASGAGDTQYFGPGTRLTVL.

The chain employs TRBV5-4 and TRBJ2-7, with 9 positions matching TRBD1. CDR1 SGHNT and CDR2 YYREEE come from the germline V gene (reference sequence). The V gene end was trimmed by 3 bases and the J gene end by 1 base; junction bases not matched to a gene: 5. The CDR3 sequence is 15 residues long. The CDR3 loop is CASSSRDRESYEQYF. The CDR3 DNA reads TGTGCCAGCAGCTCCCGGGACAGGGAATCCTACGAGCAGTACTTC.

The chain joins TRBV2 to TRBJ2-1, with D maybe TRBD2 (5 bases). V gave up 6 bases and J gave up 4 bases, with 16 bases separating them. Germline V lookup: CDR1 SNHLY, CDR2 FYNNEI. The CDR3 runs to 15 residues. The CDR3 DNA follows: TGTGCCAGCAGACCCCCAAGCGGCGCATACAATGAGCAGTTCTTC. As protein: CASRPPSGAYNEQFF.

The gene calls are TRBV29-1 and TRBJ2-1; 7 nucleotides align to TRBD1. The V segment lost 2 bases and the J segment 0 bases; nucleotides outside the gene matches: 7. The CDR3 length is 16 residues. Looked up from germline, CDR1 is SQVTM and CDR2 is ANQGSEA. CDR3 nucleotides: TGCAGCGTTGAATCAGCCAGGGGGAGCTCCTACAATGAGCAGTTCTTC. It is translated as CSVESARGSSYNEQFF.

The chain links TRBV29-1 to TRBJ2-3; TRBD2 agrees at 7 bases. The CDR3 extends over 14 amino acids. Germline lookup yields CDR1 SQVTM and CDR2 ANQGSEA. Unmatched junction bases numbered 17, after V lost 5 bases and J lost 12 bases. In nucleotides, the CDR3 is TGCAGCGTTTCCGGGGGGTCAGGAGTGTCGAGTCAGTATTTT. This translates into CSVSGGSGVSSQYF.

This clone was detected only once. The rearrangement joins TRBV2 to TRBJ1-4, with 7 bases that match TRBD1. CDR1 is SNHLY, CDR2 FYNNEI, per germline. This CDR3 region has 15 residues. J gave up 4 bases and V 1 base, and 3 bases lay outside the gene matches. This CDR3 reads CASSEGGQYNEKLFF. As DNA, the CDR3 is TGTGCCAGCAGTGAAGGGGGACAGTATAATGAAAAACTGTTTTTT.

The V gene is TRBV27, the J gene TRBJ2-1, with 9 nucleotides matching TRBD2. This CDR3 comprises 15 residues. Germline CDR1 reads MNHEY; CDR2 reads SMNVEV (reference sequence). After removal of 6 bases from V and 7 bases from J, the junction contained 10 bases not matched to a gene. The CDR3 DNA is TGTGCCAGCAGCCCTCAAGCGGGAGGTGCGAATGAGCAGTTCTTC. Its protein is CASSPQAGGANEQFF.

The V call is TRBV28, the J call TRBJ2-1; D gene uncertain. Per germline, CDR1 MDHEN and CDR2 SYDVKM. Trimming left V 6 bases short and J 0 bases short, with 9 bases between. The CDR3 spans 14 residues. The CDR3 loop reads CASRPTSSYNEQFF. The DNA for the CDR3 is TGTGCCAGCAGGCCGACAAGCTCCTACAATGAGCAGTTCTTC.